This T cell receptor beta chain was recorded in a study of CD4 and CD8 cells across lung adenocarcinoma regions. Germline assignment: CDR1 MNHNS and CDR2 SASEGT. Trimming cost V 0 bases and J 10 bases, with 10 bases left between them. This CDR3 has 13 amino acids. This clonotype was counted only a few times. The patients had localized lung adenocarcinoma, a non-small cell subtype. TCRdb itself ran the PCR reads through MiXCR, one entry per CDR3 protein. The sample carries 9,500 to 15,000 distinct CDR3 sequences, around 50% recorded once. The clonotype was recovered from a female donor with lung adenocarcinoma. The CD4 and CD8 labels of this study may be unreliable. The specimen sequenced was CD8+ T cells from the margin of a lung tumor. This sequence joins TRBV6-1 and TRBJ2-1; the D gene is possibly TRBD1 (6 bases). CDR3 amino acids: CASSEAPGTEQFF. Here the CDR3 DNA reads TGTGCCAGCAGTGAAGCGCCCGGGACAGAGCAGTTCTTC.